The present T cell receptor beta chain was sequenced within a study of blood T cell repertoires in COVID-19. Background on the study: T cells, B-cell-depleted T cells, or PBMCs supplied cDNA or gDNA.

Participant age was roughly 18 to 95 years, and participants resided in roughly 24 US areas. The study counted Cohort 3 donors as recovered given two negative PCRs, clearance, or symptom resolution. The V end was cut by 2 bases, the J end by 3 bases, with 4 bases between. Germline V gene data show CDR1 as SGHTA and CDR2 as FQGNSA. The CDR3 contains 12 residues. Methods used by the authors: For nucleated cells, counts were estimated from reference gene primer amplification. TCRdb keeps only in-frame clones here, not all; method: immunoSEQ multiplex PCR. V and J calls and clone size are copied from that table; D and trimming were computed from the DNA. The table records around 480,000 clones, 87% of them present only once.

The chain uses TRBV7-2 and TRBJ1-1; the D is unclear. The sequencing input was PBMCs or T cells enriched from blood (not recorded which). This clonotype was obtained from a woman younger than 30 who had recovered from COVID-19. As DNA, the CDR3 is TGTGCCAGCAGCTTATCAGACACTGAAGCTTTCTTT. It yields the protein CASSLSDTEAFF.